This is a list of T cell receptor beta chains from one sample in a study of post-analysis software for immune sequencing data. TCRdb itself ran the PCR reads through MiXCR, one entry per CDR3 protein. The sample comprises about 800,000 distinct CDR3 sequences, 25% to 30% of which are singletons, and roughly 0.53% rests with the top ten. What was sequenced was blood. These receptors were taken from a girl aged 10-17 years with multiple sclerosis. Both conserved end residues are part of each CDR3. D genes are given only for firm matches. Clone size, where shown, is once, few, many, or a class for clones that have expanded.

d_gene: TRBD1; abundance: -; len: 16; j_gene: TRBJ1-1; v_gene: TRBV27; CDR3aa: CASSPRTGGINTEAFF; CDR3nt: TGTGCCAGCAGTCCAAGGACAGGGGGCATAAACACTGAAGCTTTCTTT
d_gene: TRBD2; abundance: -; len: 15; j_gene: TRBJ2-7; v_gene: TRBV7-9; CDR3aa: CASSSARDYRYEQYF; CDR3nt: TGTGCCAGCAGCTCCGCCCGGGACTACAGATACGAGCAGTACTTC
d_gene: TRBD1; abundance: -; len: 14; j_gene: TRBJ2-7; v_gene: TRBV20-1; CDR3aa: CSARETGGGYEQYF; CDR3nt: TGCAGTGCTAGGGAGACAGGGGGAGGGTACGAGCAGTACTTC
d_gene: -; abundance: -; len: 15; j_gene: TRBJ1-6; v_gene: TRBV14; CDR3aa: CASSQDLQGDSPLHF; CDR3nt: TGTGCCAGCAGCCAAGATCTGCAGGGTGATTCACCCCTCCACTTT
d_gene: -; abundance: -; len: 18; j_gene: TRBJ2-5; v_gene: TRBV20-1; CDR3aa: CSAKGQGVRVAGGETQYF; CDR3nt: TGCAGTGCTAAGGGACAGGGGGTTCGGGTAGCGGGAGGGGAGACCCAGTACTTC
d_gene: -; abundance: few; len: 14; j_gene: TRBJ1-1; v_gene: TRBV18; CDR3aa: CASSPRPQDTEAFF; CDR3nt: TGTGCCAGCTCACCAAGGCCTCAGGACACTGAAGCTTTCTTT
d_gene: -; abundance: few; len: 14; j_gene: TRBJ1-2; v_gene: TRBV7-9; CDR3aa: CASSEGGQGYGYTF; CDR3nt: TGTGCCAGCAGCGAAGGGGGGCAGGGCTATGGCTACACCTTC
d_gene: -; abundance: few; len: 15; j_gene: TRBJ2-5; v_gene: TRBV4-3; CDR3aa: CASSPDRNSQETQYF; CDR3nt: TGCGCCAGCAGCCCCGACAGAAACTCTCAAGAGACCCAGTACTTC
d_gene: TRBD2; abundance: -; len: 14; j_gene: TRBJ2-1; v_gene: TRBV20-1; CDR3aa: CSARVTGGLGEQFF; CDR3nt: TGCAGTGCTAGAGTAACGGGGGGGCTAGGAGAGCAGTTCTTC
d_gene: -; abundance: -; len: 13; j_gene: TRBJ2-5; v_gene: TRBV19; CDR3aa: CASSIPGQETQYF; CDR3nt: TGTGCCAGTAGTATCCCCGGGCAAGAGACCCAGTACTTC
d_gene: -; abundance: few; len: 12; j_gene: TRBJ2-1; v_gene: TRBV27; CDR3aa: CASMRTYNEQFF; CDR3nt: TGTGCCAGCATGCGAACATACAATGAGCAGTTCTTC
d_gene: -; abundance: few; len: 13; j_gene: TRBJ2-1; v_gene: TRBV5-1; CDR3aa: CASSLWAGWEQFF; CDR3nt: TGCGCCAGCAGCTTGTGGGCGGGATGGGAGCAGTTCTTC
d_gene: -; abundance: -; len: 12; j_gene: TRBJ2-1; v_gene: TRBV3-1; CDR3aa: CATVNSYNEQFF; CDR3nt: TGTGCCACAGTAAACTCCTACAATGAGCAGTTCTTC
d_gene: -; abundance: -; len: 12; j_gene: TRBJ2-7; v_gene: TRBV13; CDR3aa: CASSWGAYEQYF; CDR3nt: TGTGCCAGCAGCTGGGGCGCCTACGAGCAGTACTTC
d_gene: -; abundance: few; len: 15; j_gene: TRBJ2-5; v_gene: TRBV3-1; CDR3aa: CASSQGATGGETQYF; CDR3nt: TGTGCCAGCAGCCAAGGGGCAACCGGCGGAGAGACCCAGTACTTC
d_gene: -; abundance: few; len: 11; j_gene: TRBJ1-2; v_gene: TRBV2; CDR3aa: CASKERDGYTF; CDR3nt: TGTGCCAGCAAAGAGAGGGATGGCTACACCTTC
d_gene: -; abundance: -; len: 14; j_gene: TRBJ1-4; v_gene: TRBV29-1; CDR3aa: CSARLGAGGEKLFF; CDR3nt: TGCAGCGCCCGACTCGGGGCAGGTGGTGAAAAACTGTTTTTT
d_gene: -; abundance: few; len: 13; j_gene: TRBJ1-2; v_gene: TRBV28; CDR3aa: CASVRQGDYGYTF; CDR3nt: TGTGCCAGTGTACGGCAGGGCGACTATGGCTACACCTTC
d_gene: TRBD2; abundance: few; len: 18; j_gene: TRBJ2-1; v_gene: TRBV4-3; CDR3aa: CASSHDGEVAGAHNEQFF; CDR3nt: TGCGCCAGCAGCCATGATGGGGAGGTAGCGGGGGCCCACAATGAGCAGTTCTTC
d_gene: -; abundance: -; len: 11; j_gene: TRBJ1-1; v_gene: TRBV11-2; CDR3aa: CASSSRHEAFF; CDR3nt: TGTGCCAGCAGCTCTAGACACGAAGCTTTCTTT
d_gene: -; abundance: few; len: 16; j_gene: TRBJ1-2; v_gene: TRBV6-5; CDR3aa: CASSSHGGQPNYGYTF; CDR3nt: TGTGCCAGCAGTTCCCATGGGGGGCAACCTAACTATGGCTACACCTTC
d_gene: TRBD1; abundance: -; len: 14; j_gene: TRBJ1-1; v_gene: TRBV20-1; CDR3aa: CSATRQGVVTEAFF; CDR3nt: TGCAGTGCGACCCGACAGGGGGTGGTCACTGAAGCTTTCTTT
d_gene: TRBD2; abundance: many; len: 15; j_gene: TRBJ2-1; v_gene: TRBV10-3; CDR3aa: CAIRIAGSLYNEQFF; CDR3nt: TGTGCCATCAGGATAGCGGGGAGCCTCTACAATGAGCAGTTCTTC
d_gene: -; abundance: few; len: 14; j_gene: TRBJ2-5; v_gene: TRBV7-9; CDR3aa: CASRPTGRGETQYF; CDR3nt: TGTGCCAGCAGGCCGACAGGGAGGGGAGAGACCCAGTACTTC
d_gene: -; abundance: -; len: 13; j_gene: TRBJ2-2; v_gene: TRBV2; CDR3aa: CASSEQATGELFF; CDR3nt: TGTGCCAGCAGTGAGCAAGCCACCGGGGAGCTGTTTTTT
d_gene: -; abundance: few; len: 17; j_gene: TRBJ2-1; v_gene: TRBV20-1; CDR3aa: CSARDLSDSGPHNEQFF; CDR3nt: TGCAGTGCTAGAGATCTTTCGGACAGCGGCCCGCACAATGAGCAGTTCTTC
d_gene: -; abundance: -; len: 11; j_gene: TRBJ2-2; v_gene: TRBV27; CDR3aa: CASSDNGELFF; CDR3nt: TGTGCCAGCAGTGATAACGGGGAGCTGTTTTTT
d_gene: -; abundance: many; len: 15; j_gene: TRBJ2-4; v_gene: TRBV29-1; CDR3aa: CSVEARPGDQNIQYF; CDR3nt: TGCAGCGTTGAAGCTAGGCCAGGGGACCAAAACATTCAGTACTTC
d_gene: -; abundance: -; len: 13; j_gene: TRBJ2-7; v_gene: TRBV2; CDR3aa: CASANGGGFEQYF; CDR3nt: TGTGCCAGCGCTAATGGCGGAGGTTTCGAGCAGTACTTC
d_gene: -; abundance: -; len: 14; j_gene: TRBJ2-3; v_gene: TRBV20-1; CDR3aa: CSALGGGGTDTQYF; CDR3nt: TGCAGTGCTCTAGGGGGGGGGGGCACAGATACGCAGTATTTT
d_gene: TRBD1; abundance: few; len: 14; j_gene: TRBJ1-2; v_gene: TRBV20-1; CDR3aa: CSASLTGGRYGYTF; CDR3nt: TGCAGTGCTAGCTTAACAGGGGGAAGGTATGGCTACACCTTC
d_gene: -; abundance: -; len: 12; j_gene: TRBJ2-7; v_gene: TRBV7-9; CDR3aa: CASSENSYEQYF; CDR3nt: TGTGCCAGCAGCGAAAACTCCTACGAGCAGTACTTC
d_gene: -; abundance: -; len: 16; j_gene: TRBJ2-3; v_gene: TRBV28; CDR3aa: CASSPIGGSKKDTQYF; CDR3nt: TGTGCCAGCAGTCCGATTGGGGGGAGTAAGAAAGATACGCAGTATTTT
d_gene: -; abundance: -; len: 15; j_gene: TRBJ2-7; v_gene: TRBV5-1; CDR3aa: CASSLADVGYREQYF; CDR3nt: TGCGCCAGCAGCTTGGCCGACGTGGGTTATCGCGAGCAGTACTTC
d_gene: -; abundance: -; len: 12; j_gene: TRBJ1-1; v_gene: TRBV29-1; CDR3aa: CSGGAPATEAFF; CDR3nt: TGCAGTGGCGGGGCACCGGCGACTGAAGCTTTCTTT
d_gene: TRBD1; abundance: -; len: 13; j_gene: TRBJ1-1; v_gene: TRBV6-4; CDR3aa: CASPGQGIWQAFF; CDR3nt: TGTGCCAGCCCGGGACAGGGAATATGGCAAGCTTTCTTT
d_gene: -; abundance: few; len: 15; j_gene: TRBJ2-2; v_gene: TRBV6-4; CDR3aa: CASSDGRPNTGELFF; CDR3nt: TGTGCCAGCAGCGATGGCAGACCCAACACCGGGGAGCTGTTTTTT